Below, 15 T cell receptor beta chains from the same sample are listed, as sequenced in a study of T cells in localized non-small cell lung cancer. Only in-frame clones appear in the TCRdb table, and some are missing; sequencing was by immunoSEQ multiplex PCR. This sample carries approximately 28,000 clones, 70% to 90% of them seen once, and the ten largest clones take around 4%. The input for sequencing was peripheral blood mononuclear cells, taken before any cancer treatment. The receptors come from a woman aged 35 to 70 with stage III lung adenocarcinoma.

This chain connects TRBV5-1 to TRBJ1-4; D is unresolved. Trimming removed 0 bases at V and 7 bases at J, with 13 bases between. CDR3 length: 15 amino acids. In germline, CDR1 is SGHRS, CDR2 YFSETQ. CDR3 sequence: CASSLGDIAGEKLFF. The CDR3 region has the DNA TGCGCCAGCAGCTTGGGAGATATCGCGGGTGAAAAACTGTTTTTT.

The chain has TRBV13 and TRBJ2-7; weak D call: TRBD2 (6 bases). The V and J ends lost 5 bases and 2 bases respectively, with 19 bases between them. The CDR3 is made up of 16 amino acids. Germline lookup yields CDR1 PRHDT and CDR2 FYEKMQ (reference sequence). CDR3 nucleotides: TGTGCCAGCAGCCGGGGCCGCTCGCGGGACCCCTACGAGCAGTACTTC. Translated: CASSRGRSRDPYEQYF.

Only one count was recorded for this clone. The CDR3 sequence: CASSSDRGESYEQYF. CDR3 coding DNA: TGTGCCAGCAGTTCGGACAGGGGTGAGTCCTACGAGCAGTACTTC. The chain has TRBV6-6 and TRBJ2-7; 9 bases agree with TRBD1. This CDR3 has 15 residues. Germline V lookup: CDR1 MNHNY, CDR2 SVGAGI (reference sequence). Losses at the gene ends were 4 bases for V and 1 base for J; bases not matched to a gene: 5.

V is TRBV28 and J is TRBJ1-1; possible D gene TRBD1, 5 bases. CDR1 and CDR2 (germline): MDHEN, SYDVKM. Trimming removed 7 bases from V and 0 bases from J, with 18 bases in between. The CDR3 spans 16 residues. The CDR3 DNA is TGTGCCAGCACTAAGTCGGGGACGGTGGTGAACACTGAAGCTTTCTTT. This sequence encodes CASTKSGTVVNTEAFF.

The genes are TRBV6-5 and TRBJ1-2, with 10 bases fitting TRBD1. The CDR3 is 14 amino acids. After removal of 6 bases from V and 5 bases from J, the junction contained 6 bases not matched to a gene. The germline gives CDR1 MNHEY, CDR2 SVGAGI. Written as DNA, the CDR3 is TGTGCCAGCAGCGACCCGGGACAGGGGTATGGCTACACCTTC. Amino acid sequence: CASSDPGQGYGYTF.

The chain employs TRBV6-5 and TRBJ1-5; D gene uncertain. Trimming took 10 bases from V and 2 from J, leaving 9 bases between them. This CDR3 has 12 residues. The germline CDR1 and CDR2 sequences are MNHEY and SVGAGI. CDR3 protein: CATRGGNQPQHF. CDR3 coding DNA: TGTGCCACCCGGGGAGGCAATCAGCCCCAGCATTTT.

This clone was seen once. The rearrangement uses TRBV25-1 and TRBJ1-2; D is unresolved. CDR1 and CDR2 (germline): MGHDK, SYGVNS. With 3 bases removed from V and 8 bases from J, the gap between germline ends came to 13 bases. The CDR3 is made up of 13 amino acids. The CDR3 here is CASSDPNPGGYTF. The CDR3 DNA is TGTGCCAGCAGTGATCCGAACCCTGGGGGCTACACCTTC.

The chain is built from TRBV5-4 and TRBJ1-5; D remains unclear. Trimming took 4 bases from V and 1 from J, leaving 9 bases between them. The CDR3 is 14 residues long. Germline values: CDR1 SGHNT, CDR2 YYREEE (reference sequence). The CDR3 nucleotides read TGTGCCAGCAGCGTGGACGGAAGCAATCAGCCCCAGCATTTT. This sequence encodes CASSVDGSNQPQHF.

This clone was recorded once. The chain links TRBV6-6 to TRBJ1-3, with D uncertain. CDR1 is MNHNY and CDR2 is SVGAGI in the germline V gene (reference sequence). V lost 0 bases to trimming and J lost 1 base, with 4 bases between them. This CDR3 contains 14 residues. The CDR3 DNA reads TGTGCCAGCAGTTACTCGAGATCTGGAAACACCATATATTTT. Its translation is CASSYSRSGNTIYF.

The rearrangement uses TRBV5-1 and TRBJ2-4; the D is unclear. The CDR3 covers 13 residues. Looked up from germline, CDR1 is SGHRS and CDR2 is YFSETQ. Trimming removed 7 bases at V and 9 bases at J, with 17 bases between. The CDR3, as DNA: TGCGCCAGCCGCAGGTGGGTTAAAGGCATTCAGTACTTC. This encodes CASRRWVKGIQYF.

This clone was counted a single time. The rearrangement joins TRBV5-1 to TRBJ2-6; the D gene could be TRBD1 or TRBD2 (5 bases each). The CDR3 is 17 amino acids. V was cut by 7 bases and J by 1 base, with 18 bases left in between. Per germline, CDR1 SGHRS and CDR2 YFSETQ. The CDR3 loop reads CASGTRDGASGANVLTF. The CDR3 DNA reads TGCGCCAGCGGGACCAGGGACGGGGCATCTGGGGCCAACGTCCTGACTTTC.

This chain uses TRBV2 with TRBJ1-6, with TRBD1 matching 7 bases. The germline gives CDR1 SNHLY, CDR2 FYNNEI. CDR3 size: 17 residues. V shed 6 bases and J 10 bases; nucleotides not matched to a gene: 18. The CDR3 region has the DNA TGTGCCAGCAGCAATGGGCGACAGGGAAAGGTGGTCTCACCCCTCCACTTT. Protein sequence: CASSNGRQGKVVSPLHF.

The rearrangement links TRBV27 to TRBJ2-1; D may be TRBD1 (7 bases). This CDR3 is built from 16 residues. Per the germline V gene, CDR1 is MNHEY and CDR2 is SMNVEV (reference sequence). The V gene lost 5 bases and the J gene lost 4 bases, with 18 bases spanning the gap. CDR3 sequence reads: CASSHRAGGTYNEQFF. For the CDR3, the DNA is TGTGCCAGCAGTCACAGGGCAGGGGGGACTTACAATGAGCAGTTCTTC.

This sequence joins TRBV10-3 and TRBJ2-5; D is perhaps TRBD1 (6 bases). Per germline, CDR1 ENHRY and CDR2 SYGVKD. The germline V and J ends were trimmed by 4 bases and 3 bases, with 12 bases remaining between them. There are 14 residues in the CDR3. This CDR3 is CAISGNNREETQYF. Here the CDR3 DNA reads TGTGCCATCAGTGGGAACAACAGGGAAGAGACCCAGTACTTC.

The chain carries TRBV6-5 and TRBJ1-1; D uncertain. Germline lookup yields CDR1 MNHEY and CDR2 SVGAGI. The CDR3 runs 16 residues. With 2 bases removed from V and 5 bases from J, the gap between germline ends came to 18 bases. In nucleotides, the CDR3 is TGTGCCAGCAGTTACACCTTCCAGCCGGTCCCAACTGAAGCTTTCTTT. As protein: CASSYTFQPVPTEAFF.